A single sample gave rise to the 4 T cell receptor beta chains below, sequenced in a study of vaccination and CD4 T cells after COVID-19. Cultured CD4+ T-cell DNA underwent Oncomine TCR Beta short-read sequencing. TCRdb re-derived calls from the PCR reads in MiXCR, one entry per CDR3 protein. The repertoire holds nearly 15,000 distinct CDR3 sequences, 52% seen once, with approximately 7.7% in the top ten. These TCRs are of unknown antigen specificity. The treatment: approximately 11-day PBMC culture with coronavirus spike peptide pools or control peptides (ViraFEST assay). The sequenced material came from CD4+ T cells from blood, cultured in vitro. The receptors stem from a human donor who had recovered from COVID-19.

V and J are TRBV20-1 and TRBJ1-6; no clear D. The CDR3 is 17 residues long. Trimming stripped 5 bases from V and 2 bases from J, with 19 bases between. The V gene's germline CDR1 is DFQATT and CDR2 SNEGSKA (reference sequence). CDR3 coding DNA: TGCAGTGCTCCCTCTGACGGTCTGTTACCCTATAATTCACCCCTCCACTTT. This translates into CSAPSDGLLPYNSPLHF.

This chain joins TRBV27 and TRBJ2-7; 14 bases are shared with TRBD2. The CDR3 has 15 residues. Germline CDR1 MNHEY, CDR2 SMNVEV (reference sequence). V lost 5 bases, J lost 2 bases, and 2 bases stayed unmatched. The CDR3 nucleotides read TGTGCCAGCAGTGGACTAGCGGGAGGTACCTACGAGCAGTACTTC. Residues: CASSGLAGGTYEQYF.

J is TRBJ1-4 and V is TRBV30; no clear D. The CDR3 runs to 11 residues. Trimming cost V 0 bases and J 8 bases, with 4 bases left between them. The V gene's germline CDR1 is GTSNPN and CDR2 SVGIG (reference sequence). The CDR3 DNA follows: TGTGCCTGGAGTGTTCGCGAAAAACTGTTTTTT. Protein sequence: CAWSVREKLFF.

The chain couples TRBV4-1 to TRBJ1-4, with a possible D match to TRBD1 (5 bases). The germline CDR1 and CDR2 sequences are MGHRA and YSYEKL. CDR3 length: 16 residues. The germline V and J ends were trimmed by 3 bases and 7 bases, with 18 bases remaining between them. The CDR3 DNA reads TGCGCCAGCAGCCAGAGGGGCTGGGGTGTCGGTGAAAAACTGTTTTTT. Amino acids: CASSQRGWGVGEKLFF.